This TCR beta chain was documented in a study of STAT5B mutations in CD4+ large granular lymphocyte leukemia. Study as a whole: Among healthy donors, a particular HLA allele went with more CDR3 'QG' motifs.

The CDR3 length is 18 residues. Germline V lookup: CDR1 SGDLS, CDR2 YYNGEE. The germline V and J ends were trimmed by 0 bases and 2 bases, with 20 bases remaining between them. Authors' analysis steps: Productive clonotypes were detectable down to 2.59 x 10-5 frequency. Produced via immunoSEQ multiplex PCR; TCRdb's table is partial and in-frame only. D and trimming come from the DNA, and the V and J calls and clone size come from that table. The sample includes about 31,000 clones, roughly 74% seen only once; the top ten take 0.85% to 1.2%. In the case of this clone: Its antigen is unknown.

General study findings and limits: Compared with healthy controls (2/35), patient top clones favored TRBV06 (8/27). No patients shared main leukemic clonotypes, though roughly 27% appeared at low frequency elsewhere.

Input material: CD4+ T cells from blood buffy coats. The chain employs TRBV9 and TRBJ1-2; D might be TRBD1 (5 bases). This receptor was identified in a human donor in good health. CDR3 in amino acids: CASSVEARPGRLNYGYTF. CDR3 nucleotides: TGTGCCAGCAGCGTAGAGGCCCGCCCGGGACGGCTGAACTATGGCTACACCTTC.